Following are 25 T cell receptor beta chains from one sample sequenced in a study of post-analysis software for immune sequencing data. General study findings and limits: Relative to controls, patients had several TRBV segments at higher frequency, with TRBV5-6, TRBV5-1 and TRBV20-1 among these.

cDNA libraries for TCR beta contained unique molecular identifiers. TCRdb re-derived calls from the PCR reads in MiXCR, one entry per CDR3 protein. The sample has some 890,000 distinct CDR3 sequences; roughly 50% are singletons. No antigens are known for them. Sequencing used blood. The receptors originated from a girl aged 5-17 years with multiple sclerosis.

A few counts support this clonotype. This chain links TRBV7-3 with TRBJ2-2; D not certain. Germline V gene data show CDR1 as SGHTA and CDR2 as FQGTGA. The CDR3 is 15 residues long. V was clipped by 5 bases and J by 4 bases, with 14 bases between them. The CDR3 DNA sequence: TGTGCCAGCAGCCCGTACAGTAGCCCCACCGGGGAGCTGTTTTTT. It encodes CASSPYSSPTGELFF.

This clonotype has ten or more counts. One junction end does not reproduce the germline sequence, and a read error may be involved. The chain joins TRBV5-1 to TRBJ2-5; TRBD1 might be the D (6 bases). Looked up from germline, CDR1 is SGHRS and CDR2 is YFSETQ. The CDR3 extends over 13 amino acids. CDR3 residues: CASSPTGEETQYF. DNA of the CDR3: TGTGCCAGCAGTCCGACAGGTGAAGAGACCCAGTACTTC.

The CDR3: CSPALVGTQETQYF. For the CDR3, the DNA is TGCAGCCCGGCCCTGGTGGGTACCCAAGAGACCCAGTACTTC. This sequence joins TRBV29-1 and TRBJ2-5; D not resolved. In germline, CDR1 is SQVTM, CDR2 ANQGSEA. This CDR3 is 14 amino acids long. V gave up 8 bases and J gave up 1 base, with 17 bases separating them.

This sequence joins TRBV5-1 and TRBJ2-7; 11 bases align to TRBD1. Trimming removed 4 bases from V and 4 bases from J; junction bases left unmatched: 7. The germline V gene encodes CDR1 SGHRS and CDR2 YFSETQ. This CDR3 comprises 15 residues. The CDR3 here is CASSVVGTGGYEQYF. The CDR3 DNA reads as TGCGCCAGCAGCGTTGTTGGGACAGGGGGTTACGAGCAGTACTTC.

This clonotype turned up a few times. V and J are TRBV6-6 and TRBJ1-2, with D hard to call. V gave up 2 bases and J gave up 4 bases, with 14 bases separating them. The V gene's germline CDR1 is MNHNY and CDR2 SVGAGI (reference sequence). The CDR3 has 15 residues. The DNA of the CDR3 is TGTGCCAGCAGTTACGAGGAAACTTCTGTCTATGGCTACACCTTC. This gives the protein CASSYEETSVYGYTF.

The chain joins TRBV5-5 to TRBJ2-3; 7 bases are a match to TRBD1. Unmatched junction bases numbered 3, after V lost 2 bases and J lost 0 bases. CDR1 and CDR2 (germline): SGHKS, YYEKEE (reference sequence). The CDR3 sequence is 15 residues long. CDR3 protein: CASSFTQGSTDTQYF. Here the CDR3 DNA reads TGTGCCAGCAGCTTCACACAGGGGAGCACAGATACGCAGTATTTT.

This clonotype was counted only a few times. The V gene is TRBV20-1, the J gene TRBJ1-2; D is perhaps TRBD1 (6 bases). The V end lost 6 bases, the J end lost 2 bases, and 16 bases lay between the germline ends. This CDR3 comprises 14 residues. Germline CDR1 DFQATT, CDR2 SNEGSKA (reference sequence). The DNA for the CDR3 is TGCAGTGCCTCACACAGGGAGGGGAACTATGGCTACACCTTC. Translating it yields CSASHREGNYGYTF.

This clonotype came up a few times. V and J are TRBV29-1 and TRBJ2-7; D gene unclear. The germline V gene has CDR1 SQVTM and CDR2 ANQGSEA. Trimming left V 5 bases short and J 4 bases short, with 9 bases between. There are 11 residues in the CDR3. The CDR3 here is CSVLERYEQYF. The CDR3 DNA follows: TGCAGCGTTCTTGAGAGGTACGAGCAGTACTTC.

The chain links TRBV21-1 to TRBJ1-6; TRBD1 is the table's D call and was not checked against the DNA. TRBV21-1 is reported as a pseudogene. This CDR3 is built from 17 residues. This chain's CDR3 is CASSLEYRGADNSPLHF. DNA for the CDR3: TGTGCCAGCAGCTTAGAGTATCGGGGGGCGGATAATTCACCCCTCCACTTT.

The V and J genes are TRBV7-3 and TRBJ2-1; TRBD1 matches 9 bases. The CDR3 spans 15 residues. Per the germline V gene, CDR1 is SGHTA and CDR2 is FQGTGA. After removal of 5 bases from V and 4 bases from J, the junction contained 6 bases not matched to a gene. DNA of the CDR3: TGTGCCAGCAGCCCCGAGACAGGGGGGTACAATGAGCAGTTCTTC. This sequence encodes CASSPETGGYNEQFF.

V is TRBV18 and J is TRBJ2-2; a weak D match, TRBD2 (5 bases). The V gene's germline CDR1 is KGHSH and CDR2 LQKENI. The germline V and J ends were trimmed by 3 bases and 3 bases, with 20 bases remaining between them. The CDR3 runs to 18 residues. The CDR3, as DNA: TGTGCCAGCTCACCCCTGGGAGTGAGACCCACGGACACCGGGGAGCTGTTTTTT. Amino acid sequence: CASSPLGVRPTDTGELFF.

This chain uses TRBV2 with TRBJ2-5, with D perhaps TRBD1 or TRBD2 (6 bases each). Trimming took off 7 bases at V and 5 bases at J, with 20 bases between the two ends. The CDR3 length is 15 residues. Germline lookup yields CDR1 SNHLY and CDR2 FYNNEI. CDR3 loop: CASNGRGDPWETQYF. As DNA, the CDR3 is TGTGCCAGCAATGGTAGGGGGGATCCTTGGGAGACCCAGTACTTC.

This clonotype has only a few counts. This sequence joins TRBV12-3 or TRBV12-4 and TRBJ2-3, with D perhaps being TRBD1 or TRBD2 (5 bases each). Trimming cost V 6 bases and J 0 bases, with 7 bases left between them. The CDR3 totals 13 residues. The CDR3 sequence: CASRGESTDTQYF. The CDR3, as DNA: TGTGCCAGCAGGGGGGAGAGCACAGATACGCAGTATTTT.

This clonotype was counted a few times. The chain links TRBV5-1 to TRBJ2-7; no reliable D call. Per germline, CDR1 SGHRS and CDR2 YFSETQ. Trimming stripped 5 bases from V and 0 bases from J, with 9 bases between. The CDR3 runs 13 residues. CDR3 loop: CASRPSDSYEQYF. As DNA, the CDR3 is TGCGCCAGCAGACCGAGCGACTCCTACGAGCAGTACTTC.

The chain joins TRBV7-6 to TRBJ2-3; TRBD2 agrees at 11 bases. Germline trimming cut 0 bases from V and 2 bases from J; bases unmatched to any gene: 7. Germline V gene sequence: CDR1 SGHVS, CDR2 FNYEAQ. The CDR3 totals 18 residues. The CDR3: CASSLALLTSGNTDTQYF. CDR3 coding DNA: TGTGCCAGCAGCTTAGCGCTCCTGACTAGCGGGAACACAGATACGCAGTATTTT.

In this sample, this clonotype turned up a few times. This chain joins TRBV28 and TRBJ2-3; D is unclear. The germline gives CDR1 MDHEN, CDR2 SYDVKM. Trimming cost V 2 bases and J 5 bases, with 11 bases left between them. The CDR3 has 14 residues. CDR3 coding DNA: TGTGCCAGCAGTTTAAAGGGCCGCCAAGATACGCAGTATTTT. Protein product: CASSLKGRQDTQYF.

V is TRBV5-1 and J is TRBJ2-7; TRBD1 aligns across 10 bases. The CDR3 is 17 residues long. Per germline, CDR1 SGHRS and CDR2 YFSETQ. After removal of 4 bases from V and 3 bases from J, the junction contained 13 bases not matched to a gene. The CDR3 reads CASSPAGTGATGYEQYF. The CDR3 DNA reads TGCGCCAGCAGCCCGGCCGGGACAGGGGCGACCGGCTACGAGCAGTACTTC.

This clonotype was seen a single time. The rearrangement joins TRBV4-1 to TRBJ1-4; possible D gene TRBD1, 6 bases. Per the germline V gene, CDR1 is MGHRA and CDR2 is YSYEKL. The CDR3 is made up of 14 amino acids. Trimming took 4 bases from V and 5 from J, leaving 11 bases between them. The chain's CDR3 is CASSRTELNEKLFF. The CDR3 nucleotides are TGCGCCAGCAGCCGGACAGAGTTGAATGAAAAACTGTTTTTT.

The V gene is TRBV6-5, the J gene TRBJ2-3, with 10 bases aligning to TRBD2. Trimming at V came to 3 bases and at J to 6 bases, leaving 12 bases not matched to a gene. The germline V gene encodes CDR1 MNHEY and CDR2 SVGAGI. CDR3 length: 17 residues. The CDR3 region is CASSYRLAGHRGDTQYF. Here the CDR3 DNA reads TGTGCCAGCAGTTATCGACTAGCGGGCCACCGCGGGGATACGCAGTATTTT.

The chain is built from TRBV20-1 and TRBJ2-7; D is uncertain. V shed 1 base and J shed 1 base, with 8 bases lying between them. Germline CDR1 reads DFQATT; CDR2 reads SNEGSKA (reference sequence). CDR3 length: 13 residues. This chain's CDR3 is CSARGYRSYEQYF. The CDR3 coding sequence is TGCAGTGCTAGAGGTTACAGATCCTACGAGCAGTACTTC.

The DNA for the CDR3 is TGTGCCAGCAGCCAAGATGCAATCCGGAGGAGTAGCTACGAGCAGTACTTC. Amino acids: CASSQDAIRRSSYEQYF. The genes are TRBV3-1 and TRBJ2-7; TRBD2 might be the D (5 bases). Germline assignment: CDR1 LGHDT and CDR2 YNNKEL (reference sequence). Trimming cost V 0 bases and J 3 bases, with 18 bases left between them. The CDR3 covers 17 residues.

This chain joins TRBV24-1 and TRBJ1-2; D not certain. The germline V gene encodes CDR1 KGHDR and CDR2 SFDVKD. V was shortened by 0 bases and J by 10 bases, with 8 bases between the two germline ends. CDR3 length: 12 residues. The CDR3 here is CATSDLRQHYTF. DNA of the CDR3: TGTGCCACCAGTGATTTGAGGCAGCACTACACCTTC.

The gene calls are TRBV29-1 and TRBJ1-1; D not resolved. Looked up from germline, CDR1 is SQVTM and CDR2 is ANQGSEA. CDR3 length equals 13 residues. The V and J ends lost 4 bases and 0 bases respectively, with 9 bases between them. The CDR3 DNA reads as TGCAGCGTTGTTCCGTACCTGAACACTGAAGCTTTCTTT. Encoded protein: CSVVPYLNTEAFF.

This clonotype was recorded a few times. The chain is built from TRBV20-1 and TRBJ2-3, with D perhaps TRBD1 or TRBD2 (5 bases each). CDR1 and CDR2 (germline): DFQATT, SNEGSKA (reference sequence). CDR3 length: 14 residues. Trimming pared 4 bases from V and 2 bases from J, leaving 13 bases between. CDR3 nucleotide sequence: TGCAGTGCTAATCTAGCAGGGAACACAGATACGCAGTATTTT. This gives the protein CSANLAGNTDTQYF.

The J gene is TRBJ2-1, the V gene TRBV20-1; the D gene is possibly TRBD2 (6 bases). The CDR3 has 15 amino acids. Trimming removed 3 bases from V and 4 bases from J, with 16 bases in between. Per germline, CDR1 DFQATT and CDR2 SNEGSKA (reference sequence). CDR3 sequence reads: CSASSGSGPYNEQFF. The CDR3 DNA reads TGCAGTGCTAGTTCTGGGAGCGGGCCGTACAATGAGCAGTTCTTC.